This T cell receptor beta chain was profiled in a study of shared clonotypes between healthy human individuals. Germline values: CDR1 GTSNPN, CDR2 SVGIG (reference sequence). V shed 5 bases and J 0 bases; nucleotides not matched to a gene: 5. The CDR3 covers 15 residues. Only in-frame clones appear in the TCRdb table, and some are missing; sequencing was by immunoSEQ multiplex PCR. The data show about 2,500,000 clones, with 90% to 95% seen just once and 0.13% to 0.15% held by the top ten. This clone showed up just a few times. The clonotype originates from a man younger than 35 in good health. The sample was naive CD4+ T cells sorted from blood. As for subset: CD45RA+ positively selected. This chain uses TRBV30 with TRBJ1-5; 9 bases match TRBD1. The CDR3: CAWQDRGYSNQPQHF. CDR3 coding DNA: TGTGCCTGGCAGGACAGGGGATATAGCAATCAGCCCCAGCATTTT.